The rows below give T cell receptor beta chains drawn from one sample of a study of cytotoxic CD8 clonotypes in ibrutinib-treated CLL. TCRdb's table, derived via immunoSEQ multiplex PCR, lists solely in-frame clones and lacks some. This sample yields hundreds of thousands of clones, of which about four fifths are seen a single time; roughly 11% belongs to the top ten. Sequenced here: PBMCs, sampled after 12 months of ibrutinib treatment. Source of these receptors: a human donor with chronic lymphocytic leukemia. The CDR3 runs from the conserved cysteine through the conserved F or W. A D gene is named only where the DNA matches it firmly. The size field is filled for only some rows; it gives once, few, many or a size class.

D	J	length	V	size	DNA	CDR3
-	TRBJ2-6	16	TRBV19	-	TGTGCCAGTAGTATAGATTGGGGCTCTGGGGCCAACGTCCTGACTTTC	CASSIDWGSGANVLTF
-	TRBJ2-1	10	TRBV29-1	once	TGCAGCGTTGTCTTCCATGAGCAGTTCTTC	CSVVFHEQFF
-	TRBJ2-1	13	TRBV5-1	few	TGCGCCAGCAGCCCGGACAGCAGCAATGAGCAGTTCTTC	CASSPDSSNEQFF
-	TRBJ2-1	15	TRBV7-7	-	TGTGCTAGCAGCCCCCGGCCAGCGACCCTTAGGGAGCAGTTCTTC	CASSPRPATLREQFF
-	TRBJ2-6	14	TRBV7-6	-	TGTGCCAGCAGCTTAGCGGCAGGGGCCAACGTCCTGACTTTC	CASSLAAGANVLTF
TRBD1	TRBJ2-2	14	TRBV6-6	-	TGTGCCAGCAGGCCAGACAGGGTGGCCGGGGAGCTGTTTTTT	CASRPDRVAGELFF
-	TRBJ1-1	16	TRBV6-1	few	TGTGCCAGCAGTGAATCAATCGCGAGGGTGTCGCGTGAAGCTTTCTTT	CASSESIARVSREAFF
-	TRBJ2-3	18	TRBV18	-	TGTGCCAGCTCACCACGGTTAGCGGACCTATCTAGCACAGATACGCAGTATTTT	CASSPRLADLSSTDTQYF
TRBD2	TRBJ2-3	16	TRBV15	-	TGTGCCACCAGCAGAGGGGGACTAGTATCGTCCGATACGCAGTATTTT	CATSRGGLVSSDTQYF
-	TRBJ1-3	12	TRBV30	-	TGTGCCTGGAGTGAGGCTGGAAACACCATATATTTT	CAWSEAGNTIYF
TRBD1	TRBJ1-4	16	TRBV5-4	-	TGTGCCAGCAGCACAGGGGGCTTTGCAACTAATGAAAAACTGTTTTTT	CASSTGGFATNEKLFF
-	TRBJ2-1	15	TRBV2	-	TGTGCCAGCAGGGCGATGGGACTGGACTACAATGAGCAGTTCTTC	CASRAMGLDYNEQFF
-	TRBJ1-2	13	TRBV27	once	TGTGCCAGCCGGGCTCCTGCTAACTATGGCTACACCTTC	CASRAPANYGYTF
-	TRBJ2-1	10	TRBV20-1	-	TGCAGTGCTATTCTAGGGGATAAGTTCTTC	CSAILGDKFF
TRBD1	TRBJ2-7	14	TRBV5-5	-	TGTGCCAGCAGACGGGACAGGCTATCCTACGAGCAGTACTTC	CASRRDRLSYEQYF
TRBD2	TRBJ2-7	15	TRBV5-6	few	TGTGCCAGCAGCTTGGCTTTGCGGGGGGCCTACGAGCAGTACTTC	CASSLALRGAYEQYF
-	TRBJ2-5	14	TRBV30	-	TGTGCCTGGAGTGTTGGGGGGACCCAAGAGACCCAGTACTTC	CAWSVGGTQETQYF
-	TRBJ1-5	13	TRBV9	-	TGTGCCAGCAGCTCTACGGGGGATCAGCCCCAGCATTTT	CASSSTGDQPQHF
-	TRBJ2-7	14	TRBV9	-	TGTGCCAGCAGCCCATGGACTTCGCCCTACGAGCAGTACTTC	CASSPWTSPYEQYF
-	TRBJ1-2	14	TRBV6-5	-	TGTGCCAGCAGTTACAACAGGGCGAACTATGGCTACACCTTC	CASSYNRANYGYTF
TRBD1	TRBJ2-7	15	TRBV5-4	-	TGTGCCAGCACCCAAGGACAGGGCGGCTCCTACGAGCAGTACTTC	CASTQGQGGSYEQYF
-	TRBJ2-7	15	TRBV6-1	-	TGTGCCAGCAGTGACGCGTCGCGGGTGACCTACGAGCAGTACTTC	CASSDASRVTYEQYF
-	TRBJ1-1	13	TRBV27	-	TGTGCCAGCAGTTTACAGGCCAACACTGAAGCTTTCTTT	CASSLQANTEAFF
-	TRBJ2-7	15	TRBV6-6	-	TGTGCCAGCAAAACGGGCAGGGATGGGTCCTACGAGCAGTACTTC	CASKTGRDGSYEQYF
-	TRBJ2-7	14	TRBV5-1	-	TGCGCCAGCAGCCCAGGACAGCCTTCCTACGAGCAGTACTTC	CASSPGQPSYEQYF
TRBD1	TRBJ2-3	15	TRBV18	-	TGTGCCAGCTCACCCTGGGGGACAGGGTCAGATACGCAGTATTTT	CASSPWGTGSDTQYF
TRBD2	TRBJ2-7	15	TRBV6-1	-	TGTGCCAGCAGTGAGACGGGAGGGGACTACTACGAGCAGTACTTC	CASSETGGDYYEQYF
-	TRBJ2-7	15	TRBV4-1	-	TGCGCCAGCAGCCAAGATCAGGGATTCCCCTACGAGCAGTACTTC	CASSQDQGFPYEQYF
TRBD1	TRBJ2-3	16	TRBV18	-	TGTGCCAGCTCACCAGGGGGACAGGGGCTCGCAGATACGCAGTATTTT	CASSPGGQGLADTQYF
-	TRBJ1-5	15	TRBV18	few	TGTGCCAGCTCACCACGTGGGGGGGAGAGTCAGCCCCAGCATTTT	CASSPRGGESQPQHF
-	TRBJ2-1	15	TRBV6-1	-	TGTGCCAGCAACCAAATGGGGACCTCGAGGGATGAGCAGTTCTTC	CASNQMGTSRDEQFF
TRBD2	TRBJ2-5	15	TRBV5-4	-	TGTGCCAGCAGCTTGTCCGCGGGAGGGGGAGAGACCCAGTACTTC	CASSLSAGGGETQYF
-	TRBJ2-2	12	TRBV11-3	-	TGTGCCAGCAGCTTAAACGGCGGGGAGCTGTTTTTT	CASSLNGGELFF
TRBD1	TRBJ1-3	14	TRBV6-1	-	TGTGCCAGCAGTGACCCGGGACAGGGATACACCATATATTTT	CASSDPGQGYTIYF
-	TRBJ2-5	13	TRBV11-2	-	TGTGCCAGCAGCCCCGACACAAGAGAGACCCAGTACTTC	CASSPDTRETQYF
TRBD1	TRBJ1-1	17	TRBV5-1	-	TGCGCCAGCAGGCCGCCACAGGGGGCACAGTGGGGCACTGAAGCTTTCTTT	CASRPPQGAQWGTEAFF
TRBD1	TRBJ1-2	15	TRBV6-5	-	TGTGCCAGCAGTCCTAGGCCCGGGACAGGGGATGGCTACACCTTC	CASSPRPGTGDGYTF
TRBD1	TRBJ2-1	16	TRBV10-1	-	TGCGCCAGCAGTGATGGGATGGACAGGGGCCGCAATGAGCAGTTCTTC	CASSDGMDRGRNEQFF
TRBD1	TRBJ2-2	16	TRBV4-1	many	TGCGCCAGCAGCCCGAGGACAGGGCCGAACACCGGGGAGCTGTTTTTT	CASSPRTGPNTGELFF
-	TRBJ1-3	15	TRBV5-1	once	TGCGCCAGCCGCCCCGGGGGCGTAAGAGGAAACACCATATATTTT	CASRPGGVRGNTIYF
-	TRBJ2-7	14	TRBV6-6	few	TGTGCCAGCAGTTTAGGGCCCTCGTCCTACGAGCAGTACTTC	CASSLGPSSYEQYF
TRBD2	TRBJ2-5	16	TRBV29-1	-	TGCAGCGTTGAAGATTGGTCGAGCGGGGGGAAAGAGACCCAGTACTTC	CSVEDWSSGGKETQYF
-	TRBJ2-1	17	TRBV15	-	TGTGCCACCAGCAGAGAAGGGCCGACGAGCTCCTACAATGAGCAGTTCTTC	CATSREGPTSSYNEQFF
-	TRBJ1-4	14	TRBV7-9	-	TGTGCCAGCAGCTTAGCAGTTGGAAATGAAAAACTGTTTTTT	CASSLAVGNEKLFF
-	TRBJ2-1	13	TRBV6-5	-	TGTGCCAGCAGTTATTACGACGTGGGTGAGCAGTTCTTC	CASSYYDVGEQFF
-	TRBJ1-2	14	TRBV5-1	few	TGCGCCAGCAGCTTGGAGGCCAGCCCCTATGGCTACACCTTC	CASSLEASPYGYTF
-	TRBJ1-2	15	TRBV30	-	TGTGCCTGGAGTGTATCCCAGGGCTCCTTAGATGGCTACACCTTC	CAWSVSQGSLDGYTF
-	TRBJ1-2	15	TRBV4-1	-	TGCGCCAGCAGCCAAGATGGGCAGGGAAGGTATGGCTACACCTTC	CASSQDGQGRYGYTF
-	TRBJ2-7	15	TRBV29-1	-	TGCAGCGTTGAAGAAAGGGGAATTGGTACCTACGAGCAGTACTTC	CSVEERGIGTYEQYF
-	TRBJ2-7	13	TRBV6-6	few	TGTGCCAGCAGTTACCCAGCTCGGGACGAGCAGTACTTC	CASSYPARDEQYF
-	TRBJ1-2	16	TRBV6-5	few	TGTGCCAGCAGTAACTCCCCAACCGGCAGGGGCTATGGCTACACCTTC	CASSNSPTGRGYGYTF
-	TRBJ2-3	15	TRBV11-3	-	TGTGCCAGCACGGGGGCGCCCCTTATCCAGGATACGCAGTATTTT	CASTGAPLIQDTQYF
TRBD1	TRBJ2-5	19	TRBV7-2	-	TGTGCCAGCAGCCCTCCCGGACAGGGGGCCTGGATACTTGAAGAGACCCAGTACTTC	CASSPPGQGAWILEETQYF
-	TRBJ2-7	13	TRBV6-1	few	TGTGCCAGCATGGGGACCCCCTCCTACGAGCAGTACTTC	CASMGTPSYEQYF
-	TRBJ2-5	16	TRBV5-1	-	TGCGCCAGCAGCTTGGGGGGCCCAGGACGTTTAGAGACCCAGTACTTC	CASSLGGPGRLETQYF
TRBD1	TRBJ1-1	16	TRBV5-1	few	TGCGCCAGCAGCAAGGACAGGGGACACACTAACACTGAAGCTTTCTTT	CASSKDRGHTNTEAFF
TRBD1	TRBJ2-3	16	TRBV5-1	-	TGCGCCAGCAGCTTGGCAGGACAGGGAACGGGAGATACGCAGTATTTT	CASSLAGQGTGDTQYF
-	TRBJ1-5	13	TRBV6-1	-	TGTGCCAGCATCGTGTCGGGAGATCAGCCCCAGCATTTT	CASIVSGDQPQHF
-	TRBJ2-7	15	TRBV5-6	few	TGTGCCAGCAGTGATGCCGACAGCCTCTCCTACGAGCAGTACTTC	CASSDADSLSYEQYF
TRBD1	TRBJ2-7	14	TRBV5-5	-	TGTGCCAGCAGCACTTCCGGGACAGCGGACGAGCAGTACTTC	CASSTSGTADEQYF